This T cell receptor (beta chain) derives from a study of blood T cell repertoires in COVID-19. Study-wide background: COVID-19 samples, acute and convalescent, were from the United States, Italy and Spain.

Enrollees, about 18 to 100 years old, lived in 20 to 25 US areas. Recovered Cohort 3 donors showed two negative PCRs, clearance, or symptom resolution. Original analysis: Reference gene primers were amplified, and this amplification served to estimate nucleated cell counts. Sequencing was performed with immunoSEQ multiplex PCR; in TCRdb, only in-frame clones are kept and a portion is missing. V, J and clone size are taken as reported in that table, and D and trimming were inferred from the DNA itself. This sample yields over 350,000 clones, of which roughly 89% are seen a single time; approximately 10% belongs to the top ten. CDR1 and CDR2 (germline): ENHRY, SYGVKD. CDR3 length: 18 amino acids. Unmatched junction bases numbered 20, after V lost 8 bases and J lost 4 bases.

The chain is built from TRBV10-3 and TRBJ1-2, with 9 bases fitting TRBD1. The receptor's source is a woman in her forties or fifties who had recovered from COVID-19. Input material: PBMCs or T cells enriched from blood (not recorded which). In nucleotides, the CDR3 is TGTGCCATCGAACCTGAGGGAGCCCGACAGGGGGTAGGCTATGGCTACACCTTC. It encodes CAIEPEGARQGVGYGYTF.